This passage covers 25 T cell receptor beta chains from one sample sequenced in a study of regulatory T cells in long-lasting Graves disease. To make TCR beta libraries, researchers used iRepertoire HTBI primers and Arm-PCR of CDR3 regions. From the multiplex PCR reads, TCRdb called clonotypes with MiXCR, one entry per CDR3 protein. The sample has 400,000 to 650,000 distinct CDR3 sequences; about 16% are singletons. Time point of the sample: newly diagnosed GD, antithyroid drugs for less than 3 months. The TCR library used RNA extracted from PBMCs. The same sample was also used in a study of T cells in Graves' hyperthyroidism and ophthalmopathy.

Specimen: peripheral blood mononuclear cells (PBMCs), collected at new diagnosis, from a patient treated with antithyroid drugs. The receptors derive from a woman aged 35-65 years with Graves disease.

This clonotype was detected many times. This chain uses TRBV7-3 with TRBJ2-1; D remains ambiguous. V lost 5 bases to trimming and J lost 2 bases, with 13 bases between them. Per germline, CDR1 SGHTA and CDR2 FQGTGA. There are 15 residues in the CDR3. The CDR3 DNA sequence: TGTGCCAGCAGCCCCCGCGCCTCCCCCTACAATGAGCAGTTCTTC. Translated, it gives CASSPRASPYNEQFF.

This clonotype appeared a few times. The CDR3 DNA sequence: TGTGCCTGGAGGTCCGGGTCAAATTCACCCCTCCACTTT. Encoded protein: CAWRSGSNSPLHF. The rearrangement links TRBV30 to TRBJ1-6, with D unclear. V was cut by 3 bases and J by 7 bases, with 10 bases left in between. The CDR3 is 13 amino acids. Germline CDR1 reads GTSNPN; CDR2 reads SVGIG (reference sequence).

This clonotype was recorded many times. The V and J genes are TRBV2 and TRBJ1-4; no clear D. Germline V gene data show CDR1 as SNHLY and CDR2 as FYNNEI. CDR3 length: 16 amino acids. The V gene lost 2 bases and the J gene lost 8 bases, with 18 bases spanning the gap. CDR3 sequence reads: CASSEPLHTANEKLFF. CDR3 coding DNA: TGTGCCAGCAGTGAACCCCTCCACACCGCGAACGAAAAACTGTTTTTT.

This clonotype was found many times. The gene calls are TRBV19 and TRBJ1-5; TRBD1 might be the D (6 bases). Trimming stripped 6 bases from V and 1 base from J, with 10 bases between. The CDR3 has 14 amino acids. Germline V gives CDR1 LNHDA, CDR2 SQIVND (reference sequence). DNA for the CDR3: TGTGCCAGTAGCCCGACAGGAAGCAATCAGCCCCAGCATTTT. Its translation is CASSPTGSNQPQHF.

This sequence joins TRBV5-6 and TRBJ1-1, with D uncertain. Trimming took off 0 bases at V and 8 bases at J, with 5 bases between the two ends. The CDR3 covers 11 residues. Germline-derived CDR1 and CDR2 are SGHDT and YYEEEE. The chain's CDR3 is CASSLGREAFF. As DNA, the CDR3 is TGTGCCAGCAGCTTGGGTAGGGAAGCTTTCTTT.

A remark on this clonotype: The junction departs from the called germline gene at one end, perhaps through a read error. The chain links TRBV4-1 to TRBJ1-2, with unresolved D. This CDR3 spans 12 amino acids. Germline-derived CDR1 and CDR2 are MGHRA and YSYEKL. CDR3 sequence: CASSQEVAGYTF. For the CDR3, the DNA is TGTGCCAGCAGCCAAGAGGTGGCTGGCTACACCTTC.

This clonotype showed up just a few times. V gene TRBV7-9 combines with J gene TRBJ2-1; tentatively, D is TRBD2 (5 bases). Germline V lookup: CDR1 SEHNR, CDR2 FQNEAQ (reference sequence). The length of the CDR3 is 16 residues. V gave up 0 bases and J gave up 0 bases, with 9 bases separating them. The CDR3 is CASSLALGSSYNEQFF. The CDR3 nucleotides read TGTGCCAGCAGCTTAGCGTTGGGGAGCTCCTACAATGAGCAGTTCTTC.

This clonotype was counted only a few times. The CDR3 reads CASNTPAHQASGGGYQETQYF. The CDR3 bases are TGTGCCAGCAATACACCTGCCCACCAGGCTAGCGGGGGGGGGTACCAAGAGACCCAGTACTTC. The gene calls are TRBV6-1 and TRBJ2-5, with 12 bases fitting TRBD2. Germline loops: CDR1 MNHNS, CDR2 SASEGT. Germline trimming cut 7 bases from V and 0 bases from J; bases unmatched to any gene: 21. CDR3 length: 21 amino acids.

This chain links TRBV7-3 with TRBJ1-1, with D perhaps matching TRBD1 (6 bases). Trimming removed 1 base at V and 0 bases at J, with 15 bases between. CDR3 size: 17 residues. Per germline, CDR1 SGHTA and CDR2 FQGTGA. This CDR3 reads CASSLIPQGFMNTEAFF. CDR3 coding DNA: TGTGCCAGCAGCTTAATACCACAGGGCTTTATGAACACTGAAGCTTTCTTT. Full variable domain (remainder filled in from reference TRBV7-3 and TRBJ1-1): GAGVSQTPSNKVTEKGKYVELRCDPISGHTALYWYRQSLGQGPEFLIYFQGTGAADDSGLPNDRFFAVRPEGSVSTLKIQRTERGDSAVYLCASSLIPQGFMNTEAFFGQGTRLTVV.

The chain joins TRBV12-5 to TRBJ1-2, with D perhaps matching TRBD1 (5 bases). CDR3 length equals 15 residues. The germline gives CDR1 LGHNT, CDR2 FRNRAP. V was trimmed by 5 bases and J by 4 bases, leaving 17 bases between them. CDR3 sequence (DNA): TGTGCTAGTGGTCCCACGGGACGGTCCTTCTATGGCTACACCTTC. This encodes CASGPTGRSFYGYTF.

For this clonotype: This may be a read error, as it is one base from a much larger clone. V is TRBV10-1 and J is TRBJ2-7; D gene uncertain. CDR1 and CDR2 from the germline V gene are WNHNN and SYGVQD (reference sequence). The length of the CDR3 is 13 residues. Between the trimmed V and J ends, which lost 9 bases and 4 bases, there was a span of 16 bases. CDR3 sequence reads: CASSTQPEYEQYF. CDR3 bases: TGCGCCAGTTCGACACAACCTGAGTACGAGCAGTACTTC.

The table lists this clonotype with many counts. This chain joins TRBV4-1 and TRBJ2-1; possibly TRBD1 or TRBD2 for D (5 bases each). CDR3 length: 13 amino acids. Germline CDR1 is MGHRA and CDR2 is YSYEKL. The germline V and J ends were trimmed by 7 bases and 8 bases, with 15 bases remaining between them. The CDR3 DNA is TGCGCCAGCACCCACGACGGGACCCATGAGCAGTTCTTC. Translated: CASTHDGTHEQFF.

This clonotype was observed at least ten times. V is TRBV12-3 or TRBV12-4 and J is TRBJ2-4; 7 bases fit TRBD2. The V segment lost 3 bases and the J segment 14 bases; nucleotides outside the gene matches: 7. There are 12 residues in the CDR3. The CDR3 protein is CASSFASGVKYF. CDR3 DNA: TGTGCCAGCAGTTTCGCCAGCGGGGTCAAGTACTTC.

The table lists this clonotype with many counts. The V gene is TRBV28, the J gene TRBJ1-1; D uncertain. The germline V gene has CDR1 MDHEN and CDR2 SYDVKM. This CDR3 spans 11 amino acids. CDR3 sequence: CGAQTYTEAFF. CDR3 nucleotide sequence: TGTGGGGCCCAGACCTACACTGAAGCTTTCTTT.

At least ten counts were recorded for this clonotype. This sequence joins TRBV18 and TRBJ1-1; D not certain. From germline, CDR1 is KGHSH and CDR2 LQKENI. CDR3 size: 13 residues. Trimming shortened V by 7 bases and J by 0 bases, and 9 bases separated the two germline ends. This chain's CDR3 is CASFPAMNTEAFF. Written as DNA, the CDR3 is TGTGCCAGCTTCCCCGCAATGAACACTGAAGCTTTCTTT.

A word on this clonotype: This may stem from a read error, because a much larger clone lies one nucleotide away. The rearrangement uses TRBV6-2 or TRBV6-3 and TRBJ2-3; TRBD2 matches at 10 bases. Germline V gene lookup returns CDR1 MNHEY and CDR2 SVGEGT. Trimming removed 8 bases from V and 5 bases from J; junction bases left unmatched: 10. The CDR3 totals 15 residues. This CDR3 is CASCGRTSGGDTQYF. The CDR3 DNA sequence: TGTGCCAGCTGTGGGCGGACTAGCGGAGGAGATACGCAGTATTTT.

The chain joins TRBV5-1 to TRBJ2-3; the D is unclear. The CDR3 totals 12 residues. Germline V gene lookup returns CDR1 SGHRS and CDR2 YFSETQ. V lost 5 bases and J 5 bases, leaving 9 bases between the germline ends. The CDR3 DNA sequence: TGCGCCAGCAGTCGGGTGGAAGATACGCAGTATTTT. Protein sequence: CASSRVEDTQYF.

V and J are TRBV4-1 and TRBJ2-3; D ambiguous. Trimming removed 1 base at V and 2 bases at J, with 7 bases between. CDR1 and CDR2 from the germline V gene are MGHRA and YSYEKL. This CDR3 spans 14 amino acids. The CDR3 DNA sequence: TGCGCCAGCAGCCAAGTAAGGGACACAGATACGCAGTATTTT. Protein sequence: CASSQVRDTDTQYF.

A few counts support this clonotype. The V and J genes are TRBV19 and TRBJ1-5; D gene uncertain. V was clipped by 5 bases and J by 4 bases, with 12 bases between them. The V gene's germline CDR1 is LNHDA and CDR2 SQIVND (reference sequence). CDR3 length: 14 amino acids. The CDR3 DNA is TGTGCCAGTAGTGATTGGGCGGAGAATCAGCCCCAGCATTTT. Translating gives CASSDWAENQPQHF.

Remarks on this clonotype: One end of the junction does not line up with germline, which may come from a read error. The rearrangement links TRBV20-1 to TRBJ2-3; possible D gene TRBD2, 6 bases. Per germline, CDR1 DFQATT and CDR2 SNEGSKA (reference sequence). There are 10 residues in the CDR3. The CDR3 DNA reads TGCGGTGCAGGGAGGGATACGCAGTATTTT. The encoded protein is CGAGRDTQYF.

Many counts were recorded for this clonotype. The CDR3 coding sequence is TGTGCCAGCAGTGCTCAGGGTTACAATCAGCCCCAGCATTTT. It specifies CASSAQGYNQPQHF. The chain uses TRBV12-3 or TRBV12-4 and TRBJ1-5, with D possibly TRBD1 on 5 matching bases. There are 14 residues in the CDR3. V lost 5 bases and J lost 3, with 11 bases in between.

This clonotype occurred a few times. The chain couples TRBV20-1 to TRBJ2-1; D gene ambiguous. Per germline, CDR1 DFQATT and CDR2 SNEGSKA (reference sequence). This CDR3 has 13 amino acids. The germline V and J ends were trimmed by 5 bases and 3 bases, with 11 bases remaining between them. DNA of the CDR3: TGCAGTGCTCCATCAGGCCTCTACAATGAGCAGTTCTTC. Its translation: CSAPSGLYNEQFF.

Comment on this clonotype: Compared with germline, one end of the junction differs, possibly owing to a read error. The rearrangement uses TRBV7-9 and TRBJ1-2, with no clear D. The CDR3 sequence is 12 residues long. CDR1 is SEHNR and CDR2 is FQNEAQ in the germline V gene (reference sequence). The CDR3 nucleotides read TGTGCCAGCAGCTTAGAACCCTATGGCTACACCTTT. It specifies CASSLEPYGYTF.

This clonotype was recorded many times. V gene TRBV15 combines with J gene TRBJ1-5; TRBD1 matches at 8 bases. The V segment lost 3 bases and the J segment 0 bases; nucleotides outside the gene matches: 7. CDR3 length: 17 amino acids. CDR1 and CDR2 (germline): LNHNV, YYDKDF (reference sequence). DNA of the CDR3: TGTGCCACCAGCAGTGACAGGGGCGGGGATAGCAATCAGCCCCAGCATTTT. Protein: CATSSDRGGDSNQPQHF.

The gene calls are TRBV29-1 and TRBJ2-5; D unclear. CDR3 length: 12 residues. Trimming removed 6 bases at V and 5 bases at J, with 13 bases between. Germline CDR1 is SQVTM and CDR2 is ANQGSEA. CDR3 in DNA: TGCAGCGTCGCAAAGGATGGGGAGACCCAGTACTTC. Its translation: CSVAKDGETQYF.